Below, one TCR beta chain is given with its context. This record comes from a study of blood T cell repertoires in COVID-19. TCRdb keeps only in-frame clones here, not all; method: immunoSEQ multiplex PCR. The sample has about 84,000 clones, over 70% seen once; the top ten hold 35% to 40%. This CDR3 is built from 18 residues. Material for sequencing was peripheral blood. The chain couples TRBV12-2 to TRBJ1-3. TRBV12-2 is an annotated pseudogene. This receptor was taken from an elderly man with active or convalescent COVID-19. The CDR3: CASRLAPWSRQSGNTIYF. Here the CDR3 DNA reads TGTGCAAGTCGCTTGGCCCCATGGAGCCGGCAGTCTGGAAACACCATATATTTT.